Shown below are 31 T cell receptor beta chains from a single sample sequenced in a study of naive and memory T cell subsets. Two oligonucleotides, mixed equimolar, formed the beta constant-region primer covering TRBC1 and TRBC2. TCRdb re-analysed the UMI-ligation and nested PCR reads in MiXCR, keeping a single row per CDR3 protein. The table has some 100,000 distinct CDR3 sequences, roughly 7.3% seen once. The sample consisted of central memory CD4+ T cells from blood. The source of these receptors is a human donor in good health.

This clonotype appeared many times. The chain uses TRBV12-5 and TRBJ2-2; 14 bases fit TRBD2. Germline loops: CDR1 LGHNT, CDR2 FRNRAP. This CDR3 has 17 amino acids. V shed 0 bases, J shed 4 bases, and the junction held 1 base outside the gene matches. The CDR3 loop is CASGLVGLAGGTGELFF. Here the CDR3 DNA reads TGTGCTAGTGGTTTGGTAGGACTAGCGGGAGGCACCGGGGAGCTGTTTTTT.

This clonotype was counted between two and nine times. The CDR3 spells CASSLMGAATGELFF. As DNA, the CDR3 is TGTGCCAGCAGTTTAATGGGGGCGGCCACCGGGGAGCTGTTTTTT. This chain links TRBV6-5 with TRBJ2-2; D perhaps matches TRBD1 (6 bases). The V and J ends lost 4 bases and 4 bases respectively, with 13 bases between them. CDR1 is MNHEY, CDR2 SVGAGI, per germline. The CDR3 length is 15 residues.

This clonotype was counted ten times or more. This chain connects TRBV4-3 to TRBJ2-3, with 7 nucleotides matching TRBD2. Germline CDR1 and CDR2: LGHNA and YSLEER. After removal of 1 base from V and 4 bases from J, the junction contained 5 bases not matched to a gene. The CDR3 is made up of 15 amino acids. The CDR3 spells CASSQGGLAADTQYF. The CDR3 region has the DNA TGCGCCAGCAGCCAAGGAGGGCTAGCGGCAGATACGCAGTATTTT.

This clonotype was counted a few times. The chain has TRBV19 and TRBJ2-1; 8 bases agree with TRBD2. V lost 5 bases to trimming and J lost 6 bases; unmatched junction nucleotides: 18. The CDR3 spans 18 residues. Germline CDR1 and CDR2: LNHDA and SQIVND (reference sequence). The DNA for the CDR3 is TGTGCCAGTAGTTCTCTAACGCGCTCTAGCGGGCGTTTCAATGAGCAGTTCTTC. This sequence encodes CASSSLTRSSGRFNEQFF.

The table lists this clonotype with a few counts. The chain recombines TRBV27 with TRBJ2-5; 7 bases are shared with TRBD1. The germline V gene has CDR1 MNHEY and CDR2 SMNVEV (reference sequence). The trim removed 4 bases at V and 3 bases at J, leaving 5 bases unmatched. The CDR3 extends over 14 amino acids. CDR3 bases: TGTGCCAGCAGTTCGGACAGGATCAAAGAGACCCAGTACTTC. Protein: CASSSDRIKETQYF.

In its sample, this clonotype was seen a few times. The chain combines TRBV7-2 with TRBJ1-3; D unresolved. CDR1 and CDR2 from the germline V gene are SGHTA and FQGNSA. The CDR3 is 15 amino acids. Trimming removed 5 bases from V and 2 bases from J, with 13 bases in between. The CDR3 sequence: CASSPLARPGNTIYF. CDR3 in DNA: TGTGCCAGCAGCCCTCTCGCACGTCCTGGAAACACCATATATTTT.

This clonotype has just a few counts. The chain carries TRBV7-7 and TRBJ2-1; D call uncertain. Trimming stripped 5 bases from V and 6 bases from J, with 11 bases between. Germline values: CDR1 SSHAT, CDR2 FNYEAQ (reference sequence). The CDR3 is made up of 13 amino acids. The CDR3 DNA reads TGTGCCAGCAGCCCCGGGTGGGGCAATGAGCAGTTCTTC. Protein product: CASSPGWGNEQFF.

As to this clonotype: This may arise from a read error, as a much more abundant clone is one base away. The chain uses TRBV20-1 and TRBJ1-1; D ambiguous. The germline gives CDR1 DFQATT, CDR2 SNEGSKA (reference sequence). The length of the CDR3 is 11 residues. The CDR3 loop is CRGLGGAEAFF. The CDR3 DNA is TGCAGGGGGTTGGGTGGCGCTGAAGCTTTCTTT.

This clonotype appeared a few times. The chain carries TRBV3-1 and TRBJ2-2, with D possibly being TRBD1 (6 bases). V shed 3 bases and J shed 6 bases, with 8 bases lying between them. CDR1 is LGHDT and CDR2 is YNNKEL in the germline V gene (reference sequence). The CDR3 is 13 amino acids. CDR3 coding DNA: TGTGCCAGCAGCCAGCAGGGGTCCGGGGAGCTGTTTTTT. Its protein product is CASSQQGSGELFF.

This clonotype was seen once. The CDR3 does not close with the conserved phenylalanine or tryptophan, likely indicating a read error. V and J are TRBV7-9 and TRBJ1-6; TRBD1 matches at 7 bases. The length of the CDR3 is 14 residues. CDR1 is SEHNR and CDR2 is FQNEAQ in the germline V gene (reference sequence). Losses at the gene ends were 5 bases for V and 4 bases for J; bases not matched to a gene: 2. The DNA for the CDR3 is TGTGCCAGCAGCGTGACAGGGTATAATTCACCCCTCCACTCT. Amino acids: CASSVTGYNSPLHS.

This clonotype was seen a few times. The rearrangement links TRBV6-2 or TRBV6-3 to TRBJ2-1; D remains ambiguous. The CDR3 totals 13 residues. The ends were cut back, 1 base at V and 5 bases at J, with 6 bases in the middle. Germline CDR1 reads MNHEY; CDR2 reads SVGEGT. CDR3 in DNA: TGTGCCAGCAGTTACTTAGTCCACAATGAGCAGTTCTTC. Encoded protein: CASSYLVHNEQFF.

This clonotype was counted ten times or more. The chain uses TRBV20-1 and TRBJ2-5; no clear D. This CDR3 spans 12 amino acids. The V end lost 7 bases, the J end lost 2 bases, and 11 bases lay between the germline ends. The germline gives CDR1 DFQATT, CDR2 SNEGSKA (reference sequence). The CDR3 DNA is TGCAGTGTAGAGTCCCGGCAAGAGACCCAGTACTTC. This encodes CSVESRQETQYF.

Ten or more counts support this clonotype. The chain links TRBV28 to TRBJ1-2; 9 bases line up with TRBD1. Germline V gene sequence: CDR1 MDHEN, CDR2 SYDVKM. This CDR3 comprises 15 residues. The V segment lost 4 bases and the J segment 3 bases; nucleotides outside the gene matches: 6. The CDR3 here is CASSSEGTGHYGYTF. In DNA form, the CDR3 reads TGTGCCAGCAGTTCGGAAGGGACAGGGCACTATGGCTACACCTTC.

This clonotype appeared many times. V is TRBV6-2 or TRBV6-3 and J is TRBJ2-7, with D tentatively TRBD1 or TRBD2 (5 bases each). Trimming pared 4 bases from V and 12 bases from J, leaving 19 bases between. Germline CDR1 is MNHEY and CDR2 is SVGEGT. CDR3 length equals 13 residues. CDR3 sequence: CASSLGTARPLYF. DNA for the CDR3: TGTGCCAGCAGTTTAGGGACCGCGCGGCCCCTGTACTTC.

There are many counts of this clonotype. In nucleotides, the CDR3 is TGTGCCACCGATGCCGGGACTAAAAACAATGAGCAGTTCTTC. This encodes CATDAGTKNNEQFF. The V call is TRBV15, the J call TRBJ2-1; 7 nucleotides line up with TRBD2. The CDR3 spans 14 residues. V was pared by 8 bases and J by 5 bases, with 9 bases of the junction left unmatched. Germline V gives CDR1 LNHNV, CDR2 YYDKDF (reference sequence). Complete variable domain (other parts from reference TRBV15 and TRBJ2-1): DAMVIQNPRYQVTQFGKPVTLSCSQTLNHNVMYWYQQKSSQAPKLLFHYYDKDFNNEADTPDNFQSRRPNTSFCFLDIRSPGLGDTAMYLCATDAGTKNNEQFFGPGTRLTVL.

Only a few counts were recorded for this clonotype. This chain joins TRBV12-3 or TRBV12-4 and TRBJ2-5; 8 nucleotides agree with TRBD2. This CDR3 contains 14 residues. Losses at the gene ends were 6 bases for V and 2 bases for J; bases not matched to a gene: 5. CDR3 in amino acids: CASRLAVTQETQYF. The CDR3 DNA follows: TGTGCCAGCAGACTAGCGGTGACACAAGAGACCCAGTACTTC.

This clonotype has a count of ten or more. The rearrangement uses TRBV2 and TRBJ1-2; D call uncertain. Germline CDR1 is SNHLY and CDR2 is FYNNEI. V lost 2 bases and J lost 3, with 4 bases in between. The CDR3 contains 12 residues. CDR3 coding DNA: TGTGCCAGCAGTGAAAGGGACTATGGCTACACCTTC. Translating it yields CASSERDYGYTF.

There are many counts of this clonotype. The genes are TRBV6-1 and TRBJ1-2; the D is unclear. The CDR3 runs to 15 residues. The V end lost 4 bases, the J end lost 3 bases, and 15 bases lay between the germline ends. Germline loops: CDR1 MNHNS, CDR2 SASEGT. CDR3 DNA sequence: TGTGCCAGCAGTGTAGGACCCAACTGGGACTATGGCTACACCTTC. Translation gives CASSVGPNWDYGYTF.

The chain joins TRBV28 to TRBJ1-1; D is undetermined. Trimming left V 6 bases short and J 4 bases short, with 12 bases between. Germline loops: CDR1 MDHEN, CDR2 SYDVKM. The CDR3 loop spans 13 amino acids. In DNA, the CDR3 is TGTGCCAGCAGAGACTTCGACGGCACTGAAGCTTTCTTT. It is translated as CASRDFDGTEAFF. The variable domain in full, with the rest retrieved from reference TRBV28 and TRBJ1-1, is DVKVTQSSRYLVKRTGEKVFLECVQDMDHENMFWYRQDPGLGLRLIYFSYDVKMKEKGDIPEGYSVSREKKERFSLILESASTNQTSMYLCASRDFDGTEAFFGQGTRLTVV.

The sample holds many counts of this clonotype. The gene calls are TRBV30 and TRBJ1-5; D remains ambiguous. The germline gives CDR1 GTSNPN, CDR2 SVGIG (reference sequence). The CDR3 extends over 13 amino acids. Trimming left V 0 bases short and J 2 bases short, with 5 bases between. Written as DNA, the CDR3 is TGTGCCTGGAGTGTGGCAGGCAATCAGCCCCAGCATTTT. Translated, it gives CAWSVAGNQPQHF.

This clonotype has a handful of counts. The V call is TRBV5-1, the J call TRBJ1-6; a weak D match, TRBD1 (5 bases). The germline gives CDR1 SGHRS, CDR2 YFSETQ. The V gene lost 4 bases and the J gene lost 1 base, with 15 bases spanning the gap. The CDR3 contains 17 residues. CDR3 sequence reads: CASSPLGQGSYNSPLHF. CDR3 nucleotide sequence: TGCGCCAGCAGCCCCCTCGGGCAGGGATCCTATAATTCACCCCTCCACTTT.

This clonotype was found many times. This chain links TRBV12-3 or TRBV12-4 with TRBJ1-5, with D possibly TRBD1 on 5 matching bases. V was pared by 2 bases and J by 6 bases, with 5 bases between. This CDR3 has 12 amino acids. The CDR3 sequence is CASSLQGQPQHF. As DNA, the CDR3 is TGTGCCAGCAGTTTACAGGGTCAGCCCCAGCATTTT.

This clonotype was detected many times. V and J are TRBV30 and TRBJ1-2; D ambiguous. The CDR3 has 11 residues. Germline assignment: CDR1 GTSNPN and CDR2 SVGIG (reference sequence). Trimming stripped 0 bases from V and 8 bases from J, with 7 bases between. This CDR3 is CAWSVHGGYTF. The CDR3 DNA follows: TGTGCCTGGAGTGTACACGGGGGCTACACCTTC.

This clonotype showed up many times. This rearrangement joins TRBV5-4 to TRBJ1-1; D is perhaps TRBD1 (5 bases). Trimming stripped 4 bases from V and 2 bases from J, with 15 bases between. CDR3 size: 15 residues. CDR1 SGHNT and CDR2 YYREEE come from the germline V gene (reference sequence). This CDR3 reads CASSRGQGENTEAFF. The CDR3 DNA is TGTGCCAGCAGCCGAGGTCAGGGAGAAAACACTGAAGCTTTCTTT.

This clonotype was recorded a few times. The chain recombines TRBV11-2 with TRBJ2-1; TRBD2 might be the D (7 bases). The CDR3 consists of 14 residues. CDR1 and CDR2 (germline): SGHAT, FQNNGV. The V end lost 2 bases, the J end lost 15 bases, and 20 bases lay between the germline ends. CDR3 protein: CASSLRGGDLETFF. The CDR3 DNA reads as TGTGCCAGCAGCTTAAGGGGGGGGGATTTGGAGACGTTCTTC.

This clonotype was observed many times. The chain employs TRBV7-9 and TRBJ2-3; 8 bases are a match to TRBD1. The ends lost 4 bases at V and 2 bases at J; junction bases unmatched: 5. The CDR3 loop spans 15 amino acids. Germline V gene sequence: CDR1 SEHNR, CDR2 FQNEAQ (reference sequence). In nucleotides, the CDR3 is TGTGCCAGCAGCTCACTGGACAGGGCCACAGATACGCAGTATTTT. It translates to CASSSLDRATDTQYF.

The sample holds many counts of this clonotype. The chain links TRBV12-3 or TRBV12-4 to TRBJ1-6, with D uncertain. V was trimmed by 2 bases and J by 9 bases, leaving 8 bases between them. The CDR3 length is 13 residues. Here the CDR3 DNA reads TGTGCCAGCAGTTTATCCCCAAGTTCACCCCTCCACTTT. Its protein product is CASSLSPSSPLHF.

This clonotype was picked up a small number of times. The chain links TRBV12-3 or TRBV12-4 to TRBJ1-6, with TRBD1 as a possible D gene (6 bases). The length of the CDR3 is 13 residues. V gave up 6 bases and J gave up 5 bases, with 8 bases separating them. CDR3 amino acids: CASSRQDNSPLHF. The DNA of the CDR3 is TGTGCCAGCAGCCGACAGGATAATTCACCCCTCCACTTT.

This clonotype was detected ten times or more. This chain uses TRBV7-2 with TRBJ1-3, with D perhaps TRBD1 (5 bases). Germline CDR1 and CDR2: SGHTA and FQGNSA. This CDR3 is 16 amino acids long. Trimming stripped 0 bases from V and 0 bases from J, with 9 bases between. The CDR3 sequence is CASSLARQNSGNTIYF. As DNA, the CDR3 is TGTGCCAGCAGCTTAGCGCGACAGAACTCTGGAAACACCATATATTTT.

In this sample, this clonotype turned up many times. This chain joins TRBV29-1 and TRBJ1-1; weak D call: TRBD1 (6 bases). Trimming took off 6 bases at V and 10 bases at J, with 15 bases between the two ends. Germline CDR1 SQVTM, CDR2 ANQGSEA. There are 11 residues in the CDR3. CDR3 nucleotide sequence: TGCAGCGTGGGTGAGGGCAGGGGAGCTTTCTTT. This gives the protein CSVGEGRGAFF.

This chain uses TRBV19 with TRBJ2-2; no firm D call. The CDR3 is 13 residues long. Looked up from germline, CDR1 is LNHDA and CDR2 is SQIVND (reference sequence). Trimming stripped 10 bases from V and 3 bases from J, with 12 bases between. The CDR3 loop is CATLGLYTGELFF. CDR3 DNA sequence: TGTGCCACCCTGGGGTTGTACACCGGGGAGCTGTTTTTT. The variable domain in full, with the rest retrieved from reference TRBV19 and TRBJ2-2, is DGGITQSPKYLFRKEGQNVTLSCEQNLNHDAMYWYRQDPGQGLRLIYYSQIVNDFQKGDIAEGYSVSREKKESFPLTVTSAQKNPTAFYLCATLGLYTGELFFGEGSRLTVL.